These 20 T cell receptor beta chains were all obtained from the same sample, sequenced in a study of cytomegalovirus exposure and HLA in healthy donors. This PCR relied on a set of 60 Vbeta primers and 13 Jbeta primers. Profiled with immunoSEQ multiplex PCR; TCRdb holds only in-frame clones, not every one. The data show about 190,000 clones, with around 87% seen just once and 1.5% to 2% held by the top ten. The sample was PBMCs. The receptors derive from a woman between 18 and 29 years old in good health and CMV-seronegative.

This clone showed up just once. The V gene is TRBV6-6, the J gene TRBJ2-3, with 8 bases that match TRBD2. The J segment lost 4 bases and the V segment lost 7 bases, leaving 7 bases of the junction unmatched. The CDR3 is 14 amino acids. Germline CDR1 reads MNHNY; CDR2 reads SVGAGI (reference sequence). CDR3 loop: CASTRGGPADTQYF. CDR3 DNA sequence: TGTGCCAGCACCCGGGGGGGGCCGGCAGATACGCAGTATTTT.

This chain uses TRBV19 with TRBJ2-2, with TRBD1 matching over 7 bases. The germline gives CDR1 LNHDA, CDR2 SQIVND (reference sequence). The CDR3 extends over 16 amino acids. Trimming cost V 7 bases and J 1 base; bases outside gene matches: 9. CDR3: CASTDPGGENTGELFF. The CDR3, as DNA: TGTGCCAGTACCGACCCAGGGGGAGAGAACACCGGGGAGCTGTTTTTT.

This clone was recorded only once. V gene TRBV9 combines with J gene TRBJ1-2; D perhaps matches TRBD1 (6 bases). Germline values: CDR1 SGDLS, CDR2 YYNGEE. V was clipped by 3 bases and J by 0 bases, with 15 bases between them. There are 16 residues in the CDR3. The CDR3 reads CASSETSRGPNYGYTF. CDR3 sequence (DNA): TGTGCCAGCAGCGAGACTTCCAGGGGACCTAACTATGGCTACACCTTC.

CDR3 sequence: CASSFNGARQTQYF. Here the CDR3 DNA reads TGTGCCAGCAGTTTTAACGGAGCCCGGCAGACCCAGTACTTC. The chain joins TRBV27 to TRBJ2-5, with D uncertain. CDR3 length: 14 amino acids. Trimming left V 3 bases short and J 6 bases short, with 14 bases between. Germline V gene sequence: CDR1 MNHEY, CDR2 SMNVEV (reference sequence).

The chain links TRBV6-1 to TRBJ2-7; 7 bases match TRBD2. The V and J ends lost 6 bases and 6 bases, in that order; junction bases with no gene match: 14. The CDR3 extends over 15 amino acids. In germline, CDR1 is MNHNS, CDR2 SASEGT. The CDR3 is CASRTGGRWLGEQYF. CDR3 coding DNA: TGTGCCAGCAGAACGGGCGGGAGATGGTTGGGCGAGCAGTACTTC.

This chain joins TRBV27 and TRBJ2-7; 7 nucleotides match TRBD1. CDR1 and CDR2 from the germline V gene are MNHEY and SMNVEV (reference sequence). The CDR3 loop spans 13 amino acids. The junction had 5 bases not matched to a gene; V was cut back by 5 bases and J by 4 bases. This CDR3 is CASSPDRVYEQYF. The CDR3 DNA sequence: TGTGCCAGCAGTCCAGACAGGGTATACGAGCAGTACTTC.

The V call is TRBV7-3, the J call TRBJ2-5; D not resolved. CDR3 size: 13 residues. V was cut by 0 bases and J by 3 bases, with 5 bases left in between. In germline, CDR1 is SGHTA, CDR2 FQGTGA. CDR3 bases: TGTGCCAGCAGCTTAACAGAGAAAGAGACCCAGTACTTC. Translated, it gives CASSLTEKETQYF.

V is TRBV7-9 and J is TRBJ2-7; a weak D match, TRBD1 (5 bases). CDR3 length: 14 residues. Germline V CDR1 and CDR2: SEHNR, FQNEAQ (reference sequence). Trimming stripped 3 bases from V and 0 bases from J, with 9 bases between. The CDR3 sequence is CASSFGTGSYEQYF. In DNA form, the CDR3 reads TGTGCCAGCAGCTTTGGTACAGGCTCCTACGAGCAGTACTTC.

Written as DNA, the CDR3 is TGTGCCAGCAGTTCCGGACAGGGACACTATGGCTACACCTTC. It encodes CASSSGQGHYGYTF. The rearrangement links TRBV6-6 to TRBJ1-2, with 8 positions matching TRBD1. The CDR3 sequence is 14 residues long. Germline CDR1 reads MNHNY; CDR2 reads SVGAGI (reference sequence). V gave up 4 bases and J gave up 3 bases; unmatched junction bases: 4.

Only one count was recorded for this clone. This chain uses TRBV15 with TRBJ2-5; D remains unclear. Deletions cut 1 base from V and 2 bases from J, with 11 bases between. The CDR3 is 15 residues long. The germline gives CDR1 LNHNV, CDR2 YYDKDF (reference sequence). The CDR3 region is CATSRGTSTQETQYF. The CDR3 nucleotides read TGTGCCACCAGCAGAGGAACGAGCACTCAAGAGACCCAGTACTTC. The full variable domain, rest sourced from reference TRBV15 and TRBJ2-5, is DAMVIQNPRYQVTQFGKPVTLSCSQTLNHNVMYWYQQKSSQAPKLLFHYYDKDFNNEADTPDNFQSRRPNTSFCFLDIRSPGLGDTAMYLCATSRGTSTQETQYFGPGTRLLVL.

The chain recombines TRBV5-8 with TRBJ2-3; D not resolved. Per the germline V gene, CDR1 is SGHTS and CDR2 is YDEGEE. The CDR3 covers 11 residues. Trimming took 4 bases from V and 10 from J, leaving 10 bases between them. CDR3 in amino acids: CASSRVDSQYF. The DNA for the CDR3 is TGTGCCAGCAGCCGGGTCGATTCGCAGTATTTT.

This sequence joins TRBV10-3 and TRBJ1-3; 7 bases map to TRBD1. The V and J ends lost 6 bases and 2 bases, in that order; junction bases with no gene match: 7. Germline V gene data show CDR1 as ENHRY and CDR2 as SYGVKD. The CDR3 totals 15 residues. The CDR3: CAIRPTGPAGNTIYF. CDR3 nucleotide sequence: TGTGCCATCAGACCGACAGGGCCTGCTGGAAACACCATATATTTT.

This clone was recorded a few times. CDR3 DNA sequence: TGTGCCAGCAGCTTATCCAGGACTGAAGCTTTCTTT. It codes for CASSLSRTEAFF. This chain links TRBV7-9 with TRBJ1-1; D call uncertain. Looked up from germline, CDR1 is SEHNR and CDR2 is FQNEAQ (reference sequence). The CDR3 has 12 amino acids. V dropped 2 bases and J dropped 5 bases, with 6 bases sitting between them.

The chain is built from TRBV28 and TRBJ2-1; 12 nucleotides match TRBD2. J was trimmed by 4 bases and V by 5 bases; bases with no gene match: 6. Germline values: CDR1 MDHEN, CDR2 SYDVKM. The CDR3 extends over 16 amino acids. CDR3 sequence reads: CASSGSSGGGYNEQFF. DNA for the CDR3: TGTGCCAGCAGTGGTTCTAGCGGGGGGGGGTACAATGAGCAGTTCTTC.

The chain couples TRBV7-2 to TRBJ2-1; TRBD1 is a possible D gene (6 bases). The CDR3 covers 14 residues. Trimming left V 2 bases short and J 8 bases short, with 13 bases between. CDR1 and CDR2 (germline): SGHTA, FQGNSA. The CDR3 nucleotides are TGTGCCAGCAGCTTACGAGGGGGTGAGGATGAGCAGTTCTTC. Encoded protein: CASSLRGGEDEQFF.

The rearrangement joins TRBV15 to TRBJ2-5; D ambiguous. The CDR3 length is 14 residues. Trimming shortened V by 5 bases and J by 1 base, and 11 bases separated the two germline ends. CDR1 and CDR2 (germline): LNHNV, YYDKDF (reference sequence). The CDR3 DNA is TGTGCCACCAGCCCCCTGGAGAGCCAAGAGACCCAGTACTTC. It translates to CATSPLESQETQYF.

This clone was found a few times. The chain links TRBV7-2 to TRBJ2-1; maybe TRBD1 (5 bases). Trimming cost V 1 base and J 7 bases, with 8 bases left between them. Per germline, CDR1 SGHTA and CDR2 FQGNSA. The CDR3 has 13 residues. The CDR3 nucleotides are TGTGCCAGCAGCTTAGAGGGGTTTAATGAGCAGTTCTTC. Amino acids: CASSLEGFNEQFF.

The sample holds one count of this clone. The rearrangement links TRBV4-1 to TRBJ1-2; D perhaps matches TRBD1 (5 bases). The CDR3 extends over 15 amino acids. CDR1 and CDR2 from the germline V gene are MGHRA and YSYEKL. V lost 1 base and J 3 bases, leaving 12 bases between the germline ends. The CDR3 is CASSQGLGAYYGYTF. CDR3 bases: TGCGCCAGCAGCCAAGGATTAGGGGCCTACTATGGCTACACCTTC.

This clone has a single count. The chain carries TRBV4-1 and TRBJ2-7; D is perhaps TRBD2 (5 bases). The germline V gene encodes CDR1 MGHRA and CDR2 YSYEKL. Trimming took off 0 bases at V and 0 bases at J, with 15 bases between the two ends. This CDR3 spans 17 amino acids. The CDR3 DNA follows: TGCGCCAGCAGCCAAGATCCCGCAGCGGACTCCTCCTACGAGCAGTACTTC. Protein: CASSQDPAADSSYEQYF.

As for this clone: The conserved final phenylalanine or tryptophan is absent from the CDR3, which likely points to a read error. Because the CDR3's place on the DNA is in doubt, the DNA is left out and the CDR3 is given as listed by TCRdb. V and J are TRBV28 and TRBJ1-6; TRBD1 is taken as the D call from the table, unchecked against the DNA. Germline assignment: CDR1 MDHEN and CDR2 SYDVKM. The CDR3 is 8 amino acids long, termini counted. CDR3 sequence reads: CASSLDSS.